The sample holds a few counts of the clone carrying this T cell receptor beta chain. The antigen is unknown. The CDR3 has 14 amino acids. V dropped 4 bases and J dropped 13; count of bases not matched to a gene: 14. Germline CDR1 and CDR2: SGHDT and YYEEEE. This sample is drawn from a study of T cells after yellow fever vaccination. Study-level results: Clonotypes found in both CD4 and CD8 compartments made up a small share. A secondary response was less intense yet reached its peak sooner, at day 5 versus 15.

Generation of TCR cDNA used 5'RACE template switching (which added a universal primer site and UMIs). TCRdb independently ran MiXCR on the 5' RACE reads; one entry per CDR3 protein. The sample records 610,000 or so distinct CDR3 sequences, 9% to 15% being singletons. This clonotype was sampled from a man aged 25 to 45 who received the YFV17D yellow fever vaccine. This specimen was PBMCs, taken on the day of the yellow fever booster vaccination. The chain couples TRBV5-6 to TRBJ2-1; TRBD2 agrees at 7 bases. As DNA, the CDR3 is TGTGCCAGCAGCCTCGCGGGGCGGGAGTTGGAACAGTTCTTC. Residues: CASSLAGRELEQFF.